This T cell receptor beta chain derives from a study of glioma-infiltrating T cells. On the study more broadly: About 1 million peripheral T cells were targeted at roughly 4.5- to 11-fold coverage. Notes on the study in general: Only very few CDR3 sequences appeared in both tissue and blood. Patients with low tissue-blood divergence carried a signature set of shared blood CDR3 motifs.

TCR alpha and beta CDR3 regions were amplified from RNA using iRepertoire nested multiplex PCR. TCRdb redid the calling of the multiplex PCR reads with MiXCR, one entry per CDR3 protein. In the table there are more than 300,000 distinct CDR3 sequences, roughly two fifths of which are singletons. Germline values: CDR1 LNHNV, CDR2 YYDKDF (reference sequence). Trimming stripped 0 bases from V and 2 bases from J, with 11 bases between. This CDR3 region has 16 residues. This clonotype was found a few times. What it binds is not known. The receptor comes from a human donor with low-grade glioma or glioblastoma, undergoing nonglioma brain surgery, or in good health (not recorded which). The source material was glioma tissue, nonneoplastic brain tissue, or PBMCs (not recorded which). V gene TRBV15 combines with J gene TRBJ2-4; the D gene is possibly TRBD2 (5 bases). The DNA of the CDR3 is TGTGCCACCAGCAGAGATCTCCGGGGTACCAAAAACATTCAGTACTTC. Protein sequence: CATSRDLRGTKNIQYF.